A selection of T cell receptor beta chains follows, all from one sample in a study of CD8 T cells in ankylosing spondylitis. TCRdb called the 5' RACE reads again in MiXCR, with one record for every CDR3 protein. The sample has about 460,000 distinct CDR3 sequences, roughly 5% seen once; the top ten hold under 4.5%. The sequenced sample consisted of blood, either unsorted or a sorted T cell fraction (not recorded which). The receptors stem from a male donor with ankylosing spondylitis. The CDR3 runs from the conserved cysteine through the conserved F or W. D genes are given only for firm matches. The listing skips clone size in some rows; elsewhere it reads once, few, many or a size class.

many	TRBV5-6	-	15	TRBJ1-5	CASLKLSNSNQPQHF	TGTGCCAGCCTAAAGCTATCTAATAGCAATCAGCCCCAGCATTTT
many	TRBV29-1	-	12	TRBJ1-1	CSVSSMNTEAFF	TGCAGCGTCTCCTCCATGAACACTGAAGCTTTCTTT
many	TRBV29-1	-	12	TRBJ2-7	CSVEFSSYEQYF	TGCAGCGTTGAATTCAGCTCCTACGAGCAGTACTTC
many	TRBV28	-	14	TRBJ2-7	CASSTPGTFHEQYF	TGTGCCAGCAGTACTCCCGGGACATTCCACGAGCAGTACTTC
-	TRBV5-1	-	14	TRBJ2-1	CASRGTSSYNEQFF	TGCGCCAGCAGGGGAACTAGCTCCTACAATGAGCAGTTCTTC
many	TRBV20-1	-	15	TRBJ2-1	CSAYAPGATYNEQFF	TGCAGTGCTTATGCTCCGGGAGCTACCTACAATGAGCAGTTCTTC
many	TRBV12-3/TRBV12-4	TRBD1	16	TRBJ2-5	CASSPRTGGLSGTQYF	TGTGCCAGCAGTCCGCGGACAGGGGGCTTAAGCGGGACCCAGTACTTC
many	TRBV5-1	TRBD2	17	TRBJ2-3	CASSLLLSGSEVDTQYF	TGCGCCAGCAGCTTGTTATTGAGCGGGAGTGAGGTGGATACGCAGTATTTT
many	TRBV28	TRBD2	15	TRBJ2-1	CASSVRTSWEVEQFF	TGTGCCAGCAGTGTGCGGACTAGCTGGGAGGTTGAGCAGTTCTTC
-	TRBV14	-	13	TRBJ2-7	CASSQGSLTEQYF	TGTGCCAGCAGCCAAGGGTCACTCACCGAGCAGTACTTC
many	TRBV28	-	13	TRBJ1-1	CASSFHWVAEAFF	TGTGCCAGCAGTTTCCATTGGGTTGCTGAAGCTTTCTTT
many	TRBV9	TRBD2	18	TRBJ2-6	CASSVGLAGVSGANVLTF	TGTGCCAGCAGCGTAGGACTAGCGGGGGTCTCTGGGGCCAACGTCCTGACTTTC
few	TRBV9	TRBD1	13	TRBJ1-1	CASSPRQGAEAFF	TGTGCCAGCAGCCCCCGACAGGGGGCTGAAGCTTTCTTT
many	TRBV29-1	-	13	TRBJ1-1	CSVAGQPNTEAFF	TGCAGCGTTGCCGGACAGCCGAACACTGAAGCTTTCTTT
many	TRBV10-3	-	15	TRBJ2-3	CAISESTRLSNTQYF	TGTGCCATCAGTGAGTCGACTAGGTTATCAAATACGCAGTATTTT
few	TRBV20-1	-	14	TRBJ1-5	CSARSGYSNQPQHF	TGCAGTGCTAGGTCAGGCTATAGCAATCAGCCCCAGCATTTT
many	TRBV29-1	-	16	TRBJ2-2	CSATVGRTSNTGELFF	TGCAGCGCTACGGTAGGCAGAACCTCGAACACCGGGGAGCTGTTTTTT
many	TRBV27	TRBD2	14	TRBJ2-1	CASSLSTSSNEQFF	TGTGCCAGCAGTTTATCGACTAGCAGCAATGAGCAGTTCTTC
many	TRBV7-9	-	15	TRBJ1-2	CASSPPQTAIPGYTF	TGTGCCAGCAGCCCACCACAGACGGCGATTCCCGGCTACACCTTC
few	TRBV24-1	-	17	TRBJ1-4	CATSDPLGQGSGEKLFF	TGTGCCACCAGTGATCCCCTGGGCCAGGGAAGCGGTGAAAAACTGTTTTTT
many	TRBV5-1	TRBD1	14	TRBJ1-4	CASSLSQGDEKLFF	TGCGCCAGCAGCTTGTCGCAGGGGGATGAAAAACTGTTTTTT
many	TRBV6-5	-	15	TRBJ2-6	CASSYWGSGANVLTF	TGTGCCAGCAGTTACTGGGGGTCTGGGGCCAACGTCCTGACTTTC
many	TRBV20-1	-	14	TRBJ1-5	CSARTGSGNQPQHF	TGCAGTGCTAGAACAGGGTCGGGGAATCAGCCCCAGCATTTT
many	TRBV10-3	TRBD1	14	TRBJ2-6	CAISRQGGANVLTF	TGTGCCATCAGCAGACAGGGTGGGGCCAACGTCCTGACTTTC